This T cell receptor beta chain was identified in a study of blood T cell repertoires in COVID-19. As for the study in general: The origin of the acute and convalescent COVID-19 samples was the United States, Italy and Spain. Nucleic acid was either cDNA or gDNA, and it came from T cells, B-cell-depleted T cells, or PBMCs.

Study processing details: Amplification with reference gene primers provided the estimates of nucleated cell counts. Some clones are missing from TCRdb's copy, which holds only in-frame ones; the method was immunoSEQ multiplex PCR. The V and J calls and the clone size are those of that table, but D and trimming were determined from the DNA. This repertoire shows about 140,000 clones, around 80% found once; its top ten account for 10%. V was cut by 4 bases and J by 4 bases, with 10 bases left in between. CDR3 length equals 13 residues. Per germline, CDR1 WNHNN and CDR2 SYGVQD (reference sequence). The origin of this receptor is a man aged 55 to 70 with active or convalescent COVID-19. The gene calls are TRBV10-1 and TRBJ1-1, with D possibly being TRBD1 (6 bases). The material sequenced was peripheral blood. The CDR3 DNA reads TGCGCCAGCAGTGCAGGGGTGGGCACTGAAGCTTTCTTT. Translation: CASSAGVGTEAFF.